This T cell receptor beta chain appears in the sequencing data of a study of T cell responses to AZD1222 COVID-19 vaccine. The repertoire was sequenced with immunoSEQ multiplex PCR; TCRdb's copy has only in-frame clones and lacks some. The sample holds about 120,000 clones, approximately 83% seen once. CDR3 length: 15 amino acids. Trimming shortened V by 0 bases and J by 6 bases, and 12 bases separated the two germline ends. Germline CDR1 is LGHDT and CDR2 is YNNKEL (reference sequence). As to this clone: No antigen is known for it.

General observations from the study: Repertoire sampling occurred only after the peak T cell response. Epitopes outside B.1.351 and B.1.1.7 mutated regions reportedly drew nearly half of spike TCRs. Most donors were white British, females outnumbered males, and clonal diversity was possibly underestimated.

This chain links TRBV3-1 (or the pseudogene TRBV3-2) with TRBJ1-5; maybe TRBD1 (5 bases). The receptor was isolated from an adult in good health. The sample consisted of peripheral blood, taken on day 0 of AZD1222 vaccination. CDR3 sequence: CASSQDSTGGQPQHF. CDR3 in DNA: TGTGCCAGCAGCCAAGACTCCACAGGCGGTCAGCCCCAGCATTTT.